This TCR beta chain emerged from a study of long-term antiretroviral therapy in people with HIV. Germline V CDR1 and CDR2: MNHEY, SMNVEV (reference sequence). The CDR3 spans 18 residues. Trimming removed 0 bases from V and 0 bases from J, with 15 bases in between. The assay used was immunoSEQ (version v3.0), run at survey level. The data were produced by immunoSEQ multiplex PCR, yet TCRdb's version contains in-frame clones alone and is incomplete. The sample gives more than 15,000 clones, roughly 75% of which show up once; around 15% is in the top ten. With regard to this clone: Its specificity is unknown.

Study-wide points: All time points showed a repertoire dominated by clones expanded before ART. From about 2004 to 2018, blood was obtained, possibly while participants received older ART regimens.

Here the sequenced sample was unsorted PBMCs, taken 2.9 years after starting antiretroviral therapy. The clonotype originates from a woman in her twenties or thirties with HIV. This chain uses TRBV27 with TRBJ1-5; D unresolved. The CDR3 here is CASSLSGPNTYSNQPQHF. In DNA form, the CDR3 reads TGTGCCAGCAGTTTATCAGGGCCTAATACATATAGCAATCAGCCCCAGCATTTT.